The 32 T cell receptor beta chains in this list originate from one sample, sequenced in a study of CD4 T cells in relation to SARS-CoV-2 and coronaviruses (dated by TCRdb to the early 2020s). Their target antigens are unknown. CD4+ T cells from unexposed donors were collected before the COVID-19 pandemic (2011-2018). After more than nine days of culture, CD4+ T cells were isolated with the EasySep CD4+ T cell isolation kit. Receptors were amplified or captured by the immunoSEQ multiplex PCR assay. Held by TCRdb, this immuneACCESS table contains in-frame sequences only and omits some clones. Under half of the omission traces to an unresolved V gene where checked; the cause of the rest is unknown. Counted in this sample were about 23,000 clones; roughly 74% of them appeared once. Around 13% of the sample goes to the ten largest clones. The specimen was CD4+ T cells from PBMCs, cultured in vitro. These receptors originate from a human donor in good health.

This chain links TRBV5-1 with TRBJ2-5; TRBD1 matches 9 bases. This CDR3 spans 14 amino acids. Trimming cost V 4 bases and J 5 bases; bases outside gene matches: 6. The germline CDR1 and CDR2 sequences are SGHRS and YFSETQ. CDR3 coding DNA: TGCGCCAGCAGCGCCGGGACAGGGCAGGAGACCCAGTACTTC. Translation gives CASSAGTGQETQYF.

The rearrangement links TRBV11-2 to TRBJ1-1; tentatively, D is TRBD1 (6 bases). Trimming removed 8 bases at V and 1 base at J, with 11 bases between. The germline CDR1 and CDR2 sequences are SGHAT and FQNNGV. CDR3 length: 13 amino acids. The CDR3 protein is CASAQQGNTEAFF. In DNA form, the CDR3 reads TGTGCCAGCGCCCAACAGGGGAACACTGAAGCTTTCTTT.

The chain combines TRBV18 with TRBJ1-2, with 8 bases aligning to TRBD1. V lost 3 bases to trimming and J lost 0 bases; unmatched junction nucleotides: 6. The V gene's germline CDR1 is KGHSH and CDR2 LQKENI. This CDR3 has 16 residues. The CDR3 DNA follows: TGTGCCAGCTCACCGGGACAGGCGAACTCTAACTATGGCTACACCTTC. Its translation is CASSPGQANSNYGYTF.

This rearrangement joins TRBV3-1 (or the pseudogene TRBV3-2) to TRBJ2-2; TRBD2 matches at 8 bases. V lost 0 bases and J lost 7; bases outside the gene matches: 10. CDR1 and CDR2 (germline): LGHDT, YNNKEL (reference sequence). The CDR3 spans 17 residues. The CDR3 loop reads CASSQDSGVNRGGELFF. CDR3 DNA: TGTGCCAGCAGCCAAGATAGCGGGGTCAACCGAGGCGGGGAGCTGTTTTTT.

The chain joins TRBV5-1 to TRBJ2-1; D may be TRBD2 (5 bases). This CDR3 is 17 amino acids long. V gave up 0 bases and J gave up 0 bases, with 13 bases separating them. Per the germline V gene, CDR1 is SGHRS and CDR2 is YFSETQ. The CDR3 region has the DNA TGCGCCAGCAGCTTGGCCTTCGGGGTTAGCTCCTACAATGAGCAGTTCTTC. Its protein product is CASSLAFGVSSYNEQFF.

This clone was seen only a few times. As DNA, the CDR3 is TGTGCCAGCACCGGGGACAGGGCTGGGGGCTACACCTTC. Translation gives CASTGDRAGGYTF. The chain is built from TRBV6-5 and TRBJ1-2, with 9 bases identical to TRBD1. This CDR3 region has 13 residues. Germline CDR1 MNHEY, CDR2 SVGAGI. The V gene end was trimmed by 7 bases and the J gene end by 8 bases; junction bases not matched to a gene: 8.

This sequence joins TRBV24-1 and TRBJ2-5, with 8 bases fitting TRBD1. Trimming took 3 bases from V and 3 from J; bases not matched to a gene: 11. The CDR3 contains 17 residues. Germline V gene sequence: CDR1 KGHDR, CDR2 SFDVKD. The CDR3 coding sequence is TGTGCCACCAGTGATATCCTACCGGGACAGGTGAAAGAGACCCAGTACTTC. Amino acid sequence: CATSDILPGQVKETQYF.

V usage is TRBV11-2 and J usage is TRBJ2-3; tentatively, D is TRBD1 or TRBD2 (5 bases each). The V end lost 0 bases, the J end lost 2 bases, and 6 bases lay between the germline ends. This CDR3 comprises 14 residues. The germline V gene encodes CDR1 SGHAT and CDR2 FQNNGV. In nucleotides, the CDR3 is TGTGCCAGCAGCTTAGAGGGACCCACAGATACGCAGTATTTT. Its translation: CASSLEGPTDTQYF.

This clone showed up just once. J is TRBJ2-7 and V is TRBV5-8, with D uncertain. CDR1 is SGHTS, CDR2 YDEGEE, per germline. The V gene lost 0 bases and the J gene lost 0 bases, with 10 bases spanning the gap. This CDR3 has 15 residues. The CDR3 protein is CASSLAGLFSYEQYF. The CDR3 bases are TGTGCCAGCAGCTTGGCTGGCCTTTTCTCCTACGAGCAGTACTTC.

The rearrangement joins TRBV12-3 or TRBV12-4 to TRBJ2-5; TRBD2 might be the D (5 bases). The CDR3 runs 13 residues. Trimming stripped 6 bases from V and 5 bases from J, with 13 bases between. CDR3 bases: TGTGCCAGCAGCCCCCGTGAGCGGGAGACCCAGTACTTC. Protein product: CASSPRERETQYF.

V and J are TRBV5-1 and TRBJ2-5, with TRBD1 matching 8 bases. This CDR3 comprises 14 residues. Germline lookup yields CDR1 SGHRS and CDR2 YFSETQ. V lost 5 bases and J lost 1; bases outside the gene matches: 4. CDR3 region: CASSQDRGQETQYF. DNA for the CDR3: TGCGCCAGCAGTCAAGACAGGGGCCAAGAGACCCAGTACTTC.

This clone was found a few times. The chain employs TRBV5-1 and TRBJ1-1, with D possibly matching TRBD1 (6 bases). V lost 4 bases and J lost 0, with 10 bases in between. Germline values: CDR1 SGHRS, CDR2 YFSETQ. The CDR3 consists of 14 residues. In nucleotides, the CDR3 is TGCGCCAGCAGCACAGGGAGGGTGAACACTGAAGCTTTCTTT. Its protein product is CASSTGRVNTEAFF.

This chain joins TRBV18 and TRBJ1-4; perhaps TRBD1 as D (5 bases). This CDR3 is built from 16 residues. The germline V and J ends were trimmed by 4 bases and 5 bases, with 17 bases remaining between them. Per the germline V gene, CDR1 is KGHSH and CDR2 is LQKENI. CDR3 bases: TGTGCCAGCTCACGACCCGGGGCGGAGGGAAATGAAAAACTGTTTTTT. Amino acid sequence: CASSRPGAEGNEKLFF.

The chain joins TRBV19 to TRBJ1-1, with D possibly being TRBD1 (5 bases). The length of the CDR3 is 14 residues. Trimming shortened V by 5 bases and J by 3 bases, and 13 bases separated the two germline ends. Germline CDR1 and CDR2: LNHDA and SQIVND (reference sequence). The CDR3: CASSLPGLYTEAFF. CDR3 DNA sequence: TGTGCCAGTAGTCTGCCGGGACTTTACACTGAAGCTTTCTTT.

The chain joins TRBV4-1 to TRBJ2-7; the match to TRBD1 covers 11 bases. The trim removed 4 bases at V and 5 bases at J, leaving 7 bases unmatched. The CDR3 spans 15 residues. Germline V gene lookup returns CDR1 MGHRA and CDR2 YSYEKL. The CDR3 DNA reads as TGCGCCAGCAGCCTGGGGACAGGGGGATTCGACGAGCAGTACTTC. Protein product: CASSLGTGGFDEQYF.

The chain is built from TRBV7-2 and TRBJ1-5, with 7 bases fitting TRBD1. CDR3 length: 17 amino acids. Germline assignment: CDR1 SGHTA and CDR2 FQGNSA. The trim removed 4 bases at V and 0 bases at J, leaving 9 bases unmatched. The CDR3 DNA follows: TGTGCCAGCAGCTCAGGGAGGGACAGACTTAGCAATCAGCCCCAGCATTTT. Protein: CASSSGRDRLSNQPQHF.

The count of this clone is one. The V and J genes are TRBV30 and TRBJ1-3; D unresolved. The V gene's germline CDR1 is GTSNPN and CDR2 SVGIG (reference sequence). V lost 1 base to trimming and J lost 0 bases, with 10 bases between them. The CDR3 loop spans 15 amino acids. CDR3 DNA sequence: TGTGCCTGGAGTGCCCGACTGACCTCTGGAAACACCATATATTTT. Its translation: CAWSARLTSGNTIYF.

The V call is TRBV18, the J call TRBJ1-6; D is unclear. Trimming shortened V by 3 bases and J by 0 bases, and 9 bases separated the two germline ends. Germline CDR1 KGHSH, CDR2 LQKENI. CDR3 length equals 16 residues. CDR3 sequence (DNA): TGTGCCAGCTCACCCGATCTGAGCTCCTATAATTCACCCCTCCACTTT. Translation gives CASSPDLSSYNSPLHF.

CDR3 residues: CASSSWGLANYGYTF. DNA for the CDR3: TGTGCCAGCAGTTCCTGGGGCTTAGCTAACTATGGCTACACCTTC. The gene calls are TRBV28 and TRBJ1-2, with a weak D call TRBD1 (5 bases). Germline CDR1 and CDR2: MDHEN and SYDVKM. The V and J ends lost 4 bases and 0 bases respectively, with 12 bases between them. This CDR3 region has 15 residues.

The chain joins TRBV6-5 to TRBJ2-1; no reliable D call. The V gene lost 0 bases and the J gene lost 5 bases, with 14 bases spanning the gap. CDR1 is MNHEY, CDR2 SVGAGI, per germline. This CDR3 is built from 16 residues. The DNA for the CDR3 is TGTGCCAGCAGTTACTCCCCGAGTAGCAGCAACAATGAGCAGTTCTTC. It specifies CASSYSPSSSNNEQFF.

This sequence joins TRBV5-1 and TRBJ2-5; 9 bases fit TRBD1. The CDR3 runs 14 residues. Germline CDR1 SGHRS, CDR2 YFSETQ. V gave up 4 bases and J gave up 4 bases; unmatched junction bases: 5. The CDR3 DNA follows: TGCGCCAGCAGCGATAGGGACAGGGCAGAGACCCAGTACTTC. Translated: CASSDRDRAETQYF.

This clone appeared a single time. The chain is built from TRBV27 and TRBJ2-3; D is perhaps TRBD2 (5 bases). Per germline, CDR1 MNHEY and CDR2 SMNVEV (reference sequence). This CDR3 is 15 amino acids long. Trimming stripped 5 bases from V and 4 bases from J, with 16 bases between. The CDR3: CASSPRGLAPDTQYF. The CDR3 DNA reads TGTGCCAGCAGTCCAAGAGGACTTGCCCCAGATACGCAGTATTTT.

There are a few counts of this clone. The rearrangement uses TRBV14 and TRBJ1-1, with D maybe TRBD1 (6 bases). Deletions cut 10 bases from V and 1 base from J, with 10 bases between. There are 12 residues in the CDR3. Per germline, CDR1 SGHDN and CDR2 FVKESK. The CDR3 loop is CATQDRNTEAFF. The CDR3 DNA is TGTGCCACTCAGGACAGGAACACTGAAGCTTTCTTT.

CDR3 loop: CASSLVGVTVNSPLHF. The CDR3, as DNA: TGCGCCAGCAGCTTGGTGGGGGTGACCGTTAATTCACCCCTCCACTTT. The J gene is TRBJ1-6, the V gene TRBV5-1, with D maybe TRBD1 (5 bases). The germline CDR1 and CDR2 sequences are SGHRS and YFSETQ. V gave up 0 bases and J gave up 6 bases, with 13 bases separating them. There are 16 residues in the CDR3.

The chain uses TRBV5-1 and TRBJ1-2, with a possible D match to TRBD1 (6 bases). With 0 bases removed from V and 4 bases from J, the gap between germline ends came to 10 bases. CDR3 length: 14 residues. CDR1 is SGHRS, CDR2 YFSETQ, per germline. CDR3 amino acids: CASSLAGDGYGYTF. Written as DNA, the CDR3 is TGCGCCAGCAGCTTGGCAGGGGACGGCTATGGCTACACCTTC.

The CDR3 loop reads CASGEQGSLTNEKLFF. The DNA for the CDR3 is TGCGCCAGCGGGGAACAGGGATCTCTAACTAATGAAAAACTGTTTTTT. This chain joins TRBV5-1 and TRBJ1-4, with a possible D match to TRBD1 (6 bases). V was shortened by 7 bases and J by 1 base, with 17 bases between the two germline ends. Germline CDR1 and CDR2: SGHRS and YFSETQ. The CDR3 is 16 residues long.

The chain couples TRBV12-3 or TRBV12-4 to TRBJ2-7, with D uncertain. The CDR3 loop spans 12 amino acids. V was cut by 6 bases and J by 2 bases, with 8 bases left in between. This CDR3 is CASSFRPYEQYF. DNA of the CDR3: TGTGCCAGCAGCTTCAGGCCCTACGAGCAGTACTTC.

This clone was seen a single time. The chain joins TRBV27 to TRBJ2-3; D call uncertain. Trimming removed 5 bases at V and 0 bases at J, with 6 bases between. The CDR3 contains 13 residues. Germline CDR1 and CDR2: MNHEY and SMNVEV (reference sequence). The CDR3, as DNA: TGTGCCAGCAGTCGGGCTAGCACAGATACGCAGTATTTT. Its translation is CASSRASTDTQYF.

CDR3 coding DNA: TGCGCCAGCAGCTTGGACGGGACCCCAAGGGAGCAGTACTTC. It encodes CASSLDGTPREQYF. V usage is TRBV5-1 and J usage is TRBJ2-7; D tentatively fits TRBD1 or TRBD2 (5 bases each). CDR3 length: 14 residues. The V gene's germline CDR1 is SGHRS and CDR2 YFSETQ. V was pared by 0 bases and J by 7 bases, with 14 bases between.

In DNA form, the CDR3 reads TGTGCCACCAGTGACCCCTCGGGGACAGGGGGGAATGAGCAGTTCTTC. Translation gives CATSDPSGTGGNEQFF. The V and J genes are TRBV24-1 and TRBJ2-1; the match to TRBD1 covers 11 bases. CDR3 length: 16 amino acids. From germline, CDR1 is KGHDR and CDR2 SFDVKD. V lost 4 bases to trimming and J lost 7 bases; unmatched junction nucleotides: 8.

V is TRBV2 and J is TRBJ1-3; 7 nucleotides agree with TRBD1. Germline loops: CDR1 SNHLY, CDR2 FYNNEI. This CDR3 has 14 residues. The trim removed 6 bases at V and 2 bases at J, leaving 4 bases unmatched. CDR3 in DNA: TGTGCCAGCAGGACGACAGGGACTGGAAACACCATATATTTT. Translation: CASRTTGTGNTIYF. Together with reference TRBV2 and TRBJ1-3, the CDR3 gives the full variable domain: EPEVTQTPSHQVTQMGQEVILRCVPISNHLYFYWYRQILGQKVEFLVSFYNNEISEKSEIFDDQFSVERPDGSNFTLKIRSTKLEDSAMYFCASRTTGTGNTIYFGEGSWLTVV.

The chain uses TRBV7-8 and TRBJ2-1, with D unresolved. Between the trimmed V and J ends, which lost 2 bases and 3 bases, there was a span of 8 bases. Germline lookup yields CDR1 SGHVS and CDR2 FQNEAQ. The CDR3 spans 14 residues. DNA of the CDR3: TGTGCCAGCAGCTTAACAGCCTACTACAATGAGCAGTTCTTC. This sequence encodes CASSLTAYYNEQFF.